The source of this TCR beta chain is a study of post-analysis software for immune sequencing data. Study observations and caveats: Controls had lower frequencies than patients of a few TRBV segments, which included TRBV5-6, TRBV5-1 and TRBV20-1.

Unique-molecular-identifier-tagged TCR beta cDNA libraries were used. TCRdb re-called the PCR reads through MiXCR, storing one row per CDR3 protein. This sample has roughly 600,000 distinct CDR3 sequences, with about 40% found just once. As regards this clonotype: The antigen remains undetermined.

The CDR3 sequence is 15 residues long. Looked up from germline, CDR1 is SGHTA and CDR2 is FQGNSA. This rearrangement joins TRBV7-2 to TRBJ2-5; D may be TRBD1 or TRBD2 (5 bases each). The DNA end is a closer match to TRBJ2-7, so the J assignment may be wrong. The clonotype was recovered from a girl under 18 with multiple sclerosis. The sequencing sample was made of blood. CDR3 DNA sequence: TGTGCCAGCAGCGAACTAATGAGGGACGGGGACGAGCAGTACTTC. Protein product: CASSELMRDGDEQYF.